This T cell receptor beta chain originates from a study of CD8 T cells in Susac syndrome. The RNA, about 0.45 to 1 ug, was put through reverse transcription using random hexamers. It was immunoSEQ multiplex PCR that amplified TCR beta CDR3 across 54 Vbeta and 13 Jbeta. TCRdb reanalysed the immunoSEQ multiplex PCR reads using MiXCR and keeps one entry per CDR3 protein. The data show more than 70,000 distinct CDR3 sequences, approximately 92% seen once. There are 13 residues in the CDR3. V was shortened by 3 bases and J by 11 bases, with 16 bases between the two germline ends. Sequencing targeted TCR beta in T cells from blood (CD8+ and CD4+). Negative isolation yielded the CD8+ and CD4+ T cells, while FACS enriched the TEMRA cells.

The chain employs TRBV12-3 or TRBV12-4 and TRBJ1-1; D is ambiguous. The sequence came from a human donor in good health. The source material was CD8+ T cells from PBMCs. The CDR3 nucleotides are TGTGCCAGCAGTTTTGCTGGACCTTCTGTGGCTTTCTTT. Its protein is CASSFAGPSVAFF.